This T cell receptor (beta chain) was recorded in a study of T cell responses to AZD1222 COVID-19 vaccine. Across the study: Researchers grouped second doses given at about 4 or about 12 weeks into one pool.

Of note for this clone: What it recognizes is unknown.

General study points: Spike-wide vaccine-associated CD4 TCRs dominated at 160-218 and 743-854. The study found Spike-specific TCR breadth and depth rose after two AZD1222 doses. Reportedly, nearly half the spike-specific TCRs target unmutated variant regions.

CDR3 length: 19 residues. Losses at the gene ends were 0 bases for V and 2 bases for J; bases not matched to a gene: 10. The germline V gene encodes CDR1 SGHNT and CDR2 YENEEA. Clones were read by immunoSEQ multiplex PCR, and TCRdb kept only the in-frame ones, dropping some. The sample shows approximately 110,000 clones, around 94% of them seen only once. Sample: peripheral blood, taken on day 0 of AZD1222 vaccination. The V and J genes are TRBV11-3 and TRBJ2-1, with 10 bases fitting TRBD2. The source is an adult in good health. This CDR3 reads CASSLDAPGLANTYNEQFF. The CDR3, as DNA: TGTGCCAGCAGCTTAGACGCGCCGGGACTAGCGAATACCTACAATGAGCAGTTCTTC.